The subject of this entry is one TCR beta chain. The target of this receptor is not known. No clone much larger than this one lies a single base away; base qualities are absent. The CDR3 regions of human TCRbeta chains were analyzed by immunosequencing. Turning to the authors' computational methods: Repertoire TCRs were matched against a reference library of SARS-CoV-2-specific TCRs generated with the MIRA antigen-specificity platform. Breadth was defined as the fraction of unique TCRs that were SARS-CoV-2-associated. Depth was defined as the fraction of total T cells that were SARS-CoV-2-associated. Using the MIRA data, each spike-specific TCR was mapped to the spike region that the TCR reacts to and placed in a CD4 or CD8 class. Log10-transformed breadth and depth values were compared by one-way ANOVA with Sidak's multiple comparisons tests. Here the immuneACCESS table is served through TCRdb, limited to in-frame sequences with V and J called. Missing clones are a known gap in these copies; in checked studies unresolved V genes cover under half, and the rest lacks a known reason. V and J calls and clone size are copied from that table; D and trimming were computed from the DNA. The sample yields approximately 97,000 clones; about 90% were counted once. The ten largest clones capture roughly 7.5% of the sample.

The time point label corresponds to: baseline before first vaccination. Samples from vaccinated people were obtained from the UK trials COV001 and COV002, which included a single-blind randomized controlled phase 2/3 trial of AZD1222 (ChAdOx1 nCoV-19) in healthy adults. For TCRbeta chain sequencing, PBMC samples from trial participants were taken at day 0 and at day 28 after the second dose. This specimen comes from a study of T cell responses to AZD1222 COVID-19 vaccine (dated by TCRdb to about 2021). Context from the whole study: Because spike-specific TCR depth and breadth did not differ between the two schedules, AZD1222 recipients who got a second dose at roughly 4 weeks were pooled with those who got a second dose at roughly 12 weeks. Trial participants were enrolled by age into 18-55, 56-69 and 70-plus year subgroups, with about 150, 27 and 61 TCR-sequenced participants respectively. TCR sequencing covered about 230 trial participants: 207 given two doses of AZD1222 and 26 given two doses of MenACWY control vaccine.

Results the study describes overall, beyond this receptor: CD4 TCRs associated with the vaccine covered the entire spike protein, and the dominant responses were in regions 160-218 and 743-854. After two AZD1222 doses, both the breadth and the depth of spike-specific TCRs were significantly higher than at day 0 and than in MenACWY recipients. Participants were mostly white British and included more females than males, and it was suggested by the authors that clonal diversity may have been underestimated. Only six AZD1222 recipients were SARS-CoV-2 seropositive at baseline, limiting conclusions about previously exposed vaccinees. In the small 56-69-year group, the increase in depth fell short of significance, most likely because of low power. Epitopes outside the regions mutated in the B.1.351 and B.1.1.7 variants were reportedly recognized by nearly half of the unique spike-specific TCRs. Because no day 14 peak-response samples were available, the repertoires could be characterized only after the peak T cell response.

The TCR sequence derives from an adult in good health. Sequences were derived from peripheral blood, sampled on day 0 of AZD1222 vaccination.

In nucleotide form, the sequence is TGTGCCAGCAATTGGGCCGACAGGACTCAAGAGACCCAGTACTTC. Its protein is CASNWADRTQETQYF. The chain is encoded by TRBV11-2 joined to TRBJ2-5, and perhaps TRBD1 as D gene, on 6 matching bases. The CDR3, from cysteine to phenylalanine, totals 15 residues. Solely the CDR3 DNA is kept, with 45 bases framed from the first base. Per the germline V gene, SGHAT is the CDR1 and FQNNGV is the CDR2. The V and J ends are trimmed by 7 bases and 2 bases, leaving 17 bases between them.